By frequency, the clone carrying this TCR beta chain is medium-sized. The target antigen is unknown. Per germline, CDR1 SGHRS and CDR2 YFSETQ. This CDR3 spans 14 amino acids. The authors made the TRB cDNA libraries by 5' RACE using UMI labels. TCRdb reprocessed the 5' RACE reads; each CDR3 protein has one entry and no DNA is given. The table lists 46,000 or so distinct CDR3 sequences. This entry is derived from a study of CXCR3-negative and CXCR3-positive naive CD8 T cells. Among CD8+ T cells, naive ones were CD45RO-CCR7+CD27+CD95-. Points from the study as a whole: Naive cells that were CXCR3-positive had more hydrophobic TRB CDR3s (compared with CXCR3-negative naive cells). Within a donor, both naive subsets shared TRBV-TRBJ usage, unlike memory cells.

Sequencing used naive CXCR3- CD8+ T cells from blood. Subset given: CD45RO-CCR7+CD27+CD95- naive CD8+ T cells lacking CXCR3 (TNR3-). This TCR was recovered from a human donor in good health. Some clones in this sample may be carry-over from other donors' samples. The V and J genes are TRBV5-1 and TRBJ2-5; TCRdb reports TRBD2, a call that lacks DNA to check it against. The CDR3 is CASSSHSGSETQYF.